The 21 T cell receptor beta chains given below trace back to one sample, sequenced in a study of blood T cell repertoires in COVID-19. Clones were read by immunoSEQ multiplex PCR, and TCRdb kept only the in-frame ones, dropping some. The table lists 200,000 or so clones, almost 85% of them singletons. What was sequenced was peripheral blood. These TCRs come from a human donor with acute or convalescent COVID-19. The donor label of this sample is uncertain.

A note on this clone: In the same sample, other DNA sequences code for this CDR3. The rearrangement links TRBV7-2 to TRBJ2-7; possible D gene TRBD1, 6 bases. This CDR3 has 14 residues. V was shortened by 7 bases and J by 2 bases, with 15 bases between the two germline ends. Germline values: CDR1 SGHTA, CDR2 FQGNSA. CDR3 sequence reads: CASTPRGSPYEQYF. Here the CDR3 DNA reads TGTGCCAGCACCCCAAGGGGGTCCCCCTACGAGCAGTACTTC.

The chain employs TRBV18 and TRBJ2-5; the D is unclear. This CDR3 spans 12 amino acids. With 6 bases removed from V and 0 bases from J, the gap between germline ends came to 5 bases. Germline V gene sequence: CDR1 KGHSH, CDR2 LQKENI. CDR3 loop: CASSLYQETQYF. CDR3 coding DNA: TGTGCCAGCTCCCTGTACCAAGAGACCCAGTACTTC.

This clone was observed once. V usage is TRBV19 and J usage is TRBJ1-5; D gene uncertain. V was clipped by 4 bases and J by 5 bases, with 9 bases between them. The CDR3 is 13 amino acids. The germline CDR1 and CDR2 sequences are LNHDA and SQIVND (reference sequence). The CDR3 nucleotides are TGTGCCAGTAGTAGTCAGGTTCATCAGCCCCAGCATTTT. Protein product: CASSSQVHQPQHF.

V usage is TRBV7-9 and J usage is TRBJ2-3, with a weak D call TRBD1 (5 bases). Germline V lookup: CDR1 SEHNR, CDR2 FQNEAQ (reference sequence). Trimming cost V 6 bases and J 6 bases, with 16 bases left between them. The CDR3 is 14 amino acids. The CDR3 nucleotides read TGTGCCAGCAGTAGGACAACCTCCCGGGATACGCAGTATTTT. This translates into CASSRTTSRDTQYF.

The V and J genes are TRBV9 and TRBJ2-3; 10 bases line up with TRBD2. The germline gives CDR1 SGDLS, CDR2 YYNGEE. The V segment lost 1 base and the J segment 4 bases; nucleotides outside the gene matches: 3. The CDR3 contains 15 residues. CDR3 bases: TGTGCCAGCAGCGTATCTAGCGGGAGAGCAGATACGCAGTATTTT. This encodes CASSVSSGRADTQYF.

This clone was picked up a small number of times. The V gene is TRBV30, the J gene TRBJ2-3, with 9 bases identical to TRBD2. This CDR3 is 13 amino acids long. Germline assignment: CDR1 GTSNPN and CDR2 SVGIG (reference sequence). Trimming cost V 0 bases and J 10 bases; bases outside gene matches: 5. This CDR3 reads CAWSVTSGYAQYF. Written as DNA, the CDR3 is TGTGCCTGGAGTGTAACTAGCGGGTATGCGCAGTATTTT.

V gene TRBV3-1 (or the pseudogene TRBV3-2) combines with J gene TRBJ1-6; 10 bases are a match to TRBD1. The junction had 4 bases not matched to a gene; V was cut back by 1 base and J by 10 bases. CDR1 LGHDT and CDR2 YNNKEL come from the germline V gene (reference sequence). This CDR3 spans 15 amino acids. CDR3 amino acids: CASSQGTGGNSPLHF. CDR3 nucleotide sequence: TGTGCCAGCAGCCAAGGGACAGGGGGGAACTCACCCCTCCACTTT.

This chain uses TRBV18 with TRBJ2-1; 10 bases match TRBD2. This CDR3 is built from 16 residues. Germline V gene lookup returns CDR1 KGHSH and CDR2 LQKENI. J lost 7 bases, V lost 3 bases, and 9 bases had no gene match. The CDR3 DNA sequence: TGTGCCAGCTCACCTCGCCTAGCGGGAGATGGAAATGAGCAGTTCTTC. It specifies CASSPRLAGDGNEQFF.

V gene TRBV19 combines with J gene TRBJ2-2, with TRBD1 matching 7 bases. Germline values: CDR1 LNHDA, CDR2 SQIVND (reference sequence). The CDR3 runs to 15 residues. V trimming: 7 bases; J trimming: 0 bases; junction bases outside the gene matches: 5. CDR3 nucleotides: TGTGCCAGTATAGGGACAGCTCCGAACACCGGGGAGCTGTTTTTT. It yields the protein CASIGTAPNTGELFF.

This rearrangement joins TRBV30 to TRBJ1-1; maybe TRBD1 (5 bases). Trimming shortened V by 4 bases and J by 5 bases, and 8 bases separated the two germline ends. Per germline, CDR1 GTSNPN and CDR2 SVGIG (reference sequence). CDR3 size: 11 residues. The CDR3 protein is CAWTGQTEAFF. DNA of the CDR3: TGTGCCTGGACAGGGCAGACTGAAGCTTTCTTT.

The chain has TRBV27 and TRBJ2-7; D is perhaps TRBD1 (6 bases). CDR3 length equals 13 residues. V lost 4 bases and J 13 bases, leaving 20 bases between the germline ends. Germline V gene sequence: CDR1 MNHEY, CDR2 SMNVEV (reference sequence). Written as DNA, the CDR3 is TGTGCCAGCAGTTCGACAGGTGGACGGTTTAACTACTTC. This encodes CASSSTGGRFNYF.

J is TRBJ2-4 and V is TRBV3-1 (or the pseudogene TRBV3-2); TRBD2 agrees at 8 bases. Trimming cost V 1 base and J 6 bases; bases outside gene matches: 2. Germline V gene sequence: CDR1 LGHDT, CDR2 YNNKEL (reference sequence). The CDR3 is made up of 14 amino acids. CDR3 coding DNA: TGTGCCAGCAGCCAAGCCAGCGGGAGAAACATTCAGTACTTC. Translated, it gives CASSQASGRNIQYF.

In its sample, this clone was seen once. The J gene is TRBJ2-2, the V gene TRBV2; TRBD2 agrees at 11 bases. The germline CDR1 and CDR2 sequences are SNHLY and FYNNEI. The CDR3 totals 15 residues. With 6 bases clipped from V and 1 base from J, the junction kept 1 base outside the gene matches. The CDR3 sequence is CASRGTSGNTGELFF. CDR3 in DNA: TGTGCCAGCAGGGGGACTAGCGGGAACACCGGGGAGCTGTTTTTT.

The V call is TRBV2, the J call TRBJ2-5; 10 positions agree with TRBD1. Germline V gives CDR1 SNHLY, CDR2 FYNNEI. CDR3 length: 16 residues. With 5 bases clipped from V and 4 bases from J, the junction kept 10 bases outside the gene matches. The DNA of the CDR3 is TGTGCCAGCAGTACCGCTCGGACAGGGGGGGCAGAGACCCAGTACTTC. Translated, it gives CASSTARTGGAETQYF.

The CDR3 DNA follows: TGTGCCAGCAGCTTATCCCCGGGACAGGGCAACGAAAACACCATATATTTT. As protein: CASSLSPGQGNENTIYF. This chain connects TRBV11-3 to TRBJ1-3, with 9 nucleotides matching TRBD1. Looked up from germline, CDR1 is SGHNT and CDR2 is YENEEA. The CDR3 has 17 amino acids. The V segment lost 2 bases and the J segment 6 bases; nucleotides outside the gene matches: 11.

V is TRBV18 and J is TRBJ1-4, with no clear D. The V gene's germline CDR1 is KGHSH and CDR2 LQKENI. The CDR3 consists of 14 residues. Deletions cut 1 base from V and 3 bases from J, with 6 bases between. CDR3 sequence: CASSPLESNEKLFF. CDR3 DNA: TGTGCCAGCTCACCACTCGAGTCTAATGAAAAACTGTTTTTT.

This clone appeared a single time. The chain joins TRBV9 to TRBJ1-4, with unresolved D. Trimming removed 4 bases from V and 8 bases from J, with 21 bases in between. Germline lookup yields CDR1 SGDLS and CDR2 YYNGEE. The CDR3 is 16 amino acids. For the CDR3, the DNA is TGTGCCAGCAGCCCCTCGCTCGCGGCCAGAGGAGAAAAACTGTTTTTT. Translation gives CASSPSLAARGEKLFF.

The chain is built from TRBV5-5 and TRBJ1-5; D might be TRBD1 (6 bases). V was pared by 4 bases and J by 4 bases, with 12 bases between. CDR3 length: 14 amino acids. Germline V lookup: CDR1 SGHKS, CDR2 YYEKEE (reference sequence). The DNA for the CDR3 is TGTGCCAGCAGCGATGTTAGGGGGAATCAGCCCCAGCATTTT. Residues: CASSDVRGNQPQHF.

The rearrangement links TRBV18 to TRBJ2-7, with D maybe TRBD1 (6 bases). This CDR3 is built from 15 residues. Germline V lookup: CDR1 KGHSH, CDR2 LQKENI. V was cut by 6 bases and J by 0 bases, with 15 bases left in between. The CDR3 protein is CASSSTGTISYEQYF. For the CDR3, the DNA is TGTGCCAGCTCCTCCACCGGGACAATCTCCTACGAGCAGTACTTC.

V and J are TRBV19 and TRBJ2-3; 9 bases align to TRBD2. This CDR3 has 15 amino acids. With V trimmed by 6 bases and J by 0 bases, 4 bases remained unmatched. Germline CDR1 LNHDA, CDR2 SQIVND (reference sequence). CDR3 loop: CASRLAGSSTDTQYF. For the CDR3, the DNA is TGTGCCAGTAGGCTAGCGGGGTCTAGCACAGATACGCAGTATTTT.

In its sample, this clone was seen once. The chain couples TRBV7-6 to TRBJ2-6; TRBD1 is a possible D gene (5 bases). V shed 5 bases and J shed 7 bases, with 21 bases lying between them. Germline V lookup: CDR1 SGHVS, CDR2 FNYEAQ. The CDR3 runs to 17 residues. This chain's CDR3 is CASSPRALRVGANVLTF. CDR3 bases: TGTGCCAGCAGCCCTAGAGCGCTCAGGGTAGGAGCCAACGTCCTGACTTTC.